Below, 26 T cell receptor beta chains from the same sample are listed, as sequenced in a study of T cells in Graves' hyperthyroidism and ophthalmopathy. The investigators amplified TCR beta CDR3 regions from RNA transcripts. Primed by the HTBI set, a first-round RT-PCR was run on the TCR CDR3. TCRdb processed the multiplex PCR reads anew with MiXCR; each CDR3 protein has one entry. The sample lists more than 500,000 distinct CDR3 sequences, roughly 14% occurring once. The specimen sequenced was blood. The source is a woman aged 40-49 years with Graves' ophthalmopathy.

The chain combines TRBV3-1 with TRBJ2-3; 13 bases are a match to TRBD2. The V gene end was trimmed by 5 bases and the J gene end by 1 base; junction bases not matched to a gene: 6. The CDR3 has 17 residues. Per the germline V gene, CDR1 is LGHDT and CDR2 is YNNKEL (reference sequence). The CDR3: CASSVIGTSGGTDTQYF. The CDR3 nucleotides read TGTGCCAGCAGCGTAATCGGGACTAGCGGGGGCACAGATACGCAGTATTTT.

This clonotype was found a few times. V and J are TRBV28 and TRBJ2-1, with D maybe TRBD2 (6 bases). V was pared by 4 bases and J by 0 bases, with 13 bases between. The CDR3 covers 16 residues. CDR1 and CDR2 from the germline V gene are MDHEN and SYDVKM. The CDR3 sequence is CASSSPVGSSYNEQFF. The CDR3 DNA reads TGTGCCAGCAGTTCCCCGGTCGGGAGCTCCTACAATGAGCAGTTCTTC.

The sample holds many counts of this clonotype. The chain employs TRBV29-1 and TRBJ1-1, with 9 bases aligning to TRBD1. With 3 bases clipped from V and 4 bases from J, the junction kept 18 bases outside the gene matches. The CDR3 consists of 18 residues. CDR1 is SQVTM, CDR2 ANQGSEA, per germline. The CDR3 sequence is CSVDRGQGVVGIGTEAFF. For the CDR3, the DNA is TGCAGCGTTGATCGGGGACAGGGAGTCGTAGGTATAGGCACTGAAGCTTTCTTT.

The chain links TRBV5-1 to TRBJ2-4; the D gene is possibly TRBD1 (5 bases). V lost 6 bases, J lost 2 bases, and 15 bases lay in between. Germline values: CDR1 SGHRS, CDR2 YFSETQ. The CDR3 is 15 amino acids. The CDR3 DNA is TGCGCCAGCATGCAGGGTGGAACTTCCAAAAACATTCAGTACTTC. This gives the protein CASMQGGTSKNIQYF.

At least ten counts were recorded for this clonotype. The V call is TRBV6-2 or TRBV6-3, the J call TRBJ2-5; a possible D gene is TRBD1 (7 bases). This CDR3 is 15 amino acids long. Trimming took off 7 bases at V and 1 base at J, with 16 bases between the two ends. The germline V gene encodes CDR1 MNHEY and CDR2 SVGEGT. The CDR3 region is CASNFRQGGQETQYF. The DNA for the CDR3 is TGTGCCAGCAACTTCCGACAGGGAGGCCAAGAGACCCAGTACTTC.

This clonotype has more than one count but fewer than ten. The V call is TRBV6-1, the J call TRBJ1-2; D is unresolved. The CDR3 extends over 14 amino acids. In germline, CDR1 is MNHNS, CDR2 SASEGT. Trimming left V 4 bases short and J 0 bases short, with 9 bases between. CDR3 sequence reads: CASSVGISNYGYTF. As DNA, the CDR3 is TGTGCCAGCAGTGTGGGGATCTCTAACTATGGCTACACCTTC.

This clonotype has ten or more counts. The chain has TRBV16 and TRBJ1-1, with D possibly TRBD1 on 6 matching bases. Trimming shortened V by 2 bases and J by 6 bases, and 13 bases separated the two germline ends. This CDR3 has 14 residues. Germline V CDR1 and CDR2: KGHSY, FQNENV. DNA of the CDR3: TGTGCCAGCAGCCAAAAGGGGGGACCGGCTGAAGCTTTCTTT. The encoded protein is CASSQKGGPAEAFF.

This clonotype has a count of ten or more. The J gene is TRBJ2-7, the V gene TRBV28; a weak D match, TRBD2 (6 bases). Trimming took off 5 bases at V and 0 bases at J, with 11 bases between the two ends. The CDR3 has 14 residues. Germline CDR1 MDHEN, CDR2 SYDVKM. CDR3 DNA: TGTGCCAGCAGTACGGACTACCTCTCCTACGAGCAGTACTTC. This encodes CASSTDYLSYEQYF.

The V gene is TRBV5-5, the J gene TRBJ2-5, with 8 bases matching TRBD2. CDR1 and CDR2 from the germline V gene are SGHKS and YYEKEE (reference sequence). The CDR3 has 16 amino acids. Trimming at V came to 2 bases and at J to 2 bases, leaving 8 bases not matched to a gene. This chain's CDR3 is CASSLGAGGTQETQYF. The DNA for the CDR3 is TGTGCCAGCAGCTTAGGCGCGGGGGGAACACAAGAGACCCAGTACTTC.

Ten or more counts support this clonotype. The chain combines TRBV9 with TRBJ2-2; 8 positions agree with TRBD2. V shed 1 base, J shed 5 bases, and the junction held 7 bases outside the gene matches. The germline CDR1 and CDR2 sequences are SGDLS and YYNGEE. The CDR3 contains 16 residues. CDR3 sequence reads: CASSVLSGGDTGELFF. CDR3 coding DNA: TGTGCCAGCAGCGTACTTTCGGGAGGGGATACCGGGGAGCTGTTTTTT.

There are many counts of this clonotype. This chain links TRBV27 with TRBJ2-7; maybe TRBD1 (5 bases). Germline V gives CDR1 MNHEY, CDR2 SMNVEV (reference sequence). Trimming cost V 6 bases and J 4 bases, with 13 bases left between them. CDR3 length: 13 amino acids. The CDR3 reads CASSPWGAYEQYF. The CDR3, as DNA: TGTGCCAGCAGCCCTTGGGGCGCGTACGAGCAGTACTTC.

This clonotype was counted at least ten times. The chain is built from TRBV15 and TRBJ2-7, with TRBD2 identical over 7 bases. V was pared by 3 bases and J by 0 bases, with 5 bases of the junction left unmatched. The CDR3 sequence is 15 residues long. Germline loops: CDR1 LNHNV, CDR2 YYDKDF (reference sequence). The CDR3 here is CATSRELAYSYEQYF. The CDR3 nucleotides read TGTGCCACCAGCAGGGAACTAGCGTACTCCTACGAGCAGTACTTC.

This clonotype came up many times. V gene TRBV4-3 combines with J gene TRBJ2-5; D unclear. The CDR3 loop spans 13 amino acids. The ends were cut back, 0 bases at V and 5 bases at J, with 7 bases in the middle. Germline V gene lookup returns CDR1 LGHNA and CDR2 YSLEER. CDR3 coding DNA: TGCGCCAGCAGCCAAGATTACTGGGAGACCCAGTACTTC. Amino acids: CASSQDYWETQYF.

This clonotype was counted ten times or more. CDR3 sequence reads: CSARFEQANTGELFF. Written as DNA, the CDR3 is TGCAGTGCTAGATTTGAACAGGCGAACACCGGGGAGCTGTTTTTT. The J gene is TRBJ2-2, the V gene TRBV20-1; D may be TRBD1 (5 bases). The V end was cut by 2 bases, the J end by 0 bases, with 10 bases between. The CDR3 has 15 residues. The germline CDR1 and CDR2 sequences are DFQATT and SNEGSKA (reference sequence).

This clonotype was seen at least ten times. The V and J genes are TRBV20-1 and TRBJ1-1, with 7 bases that match TRBD1. V gave up 5 bases and J gave up 7 bases; unmatched junction bases: 4. Looked up from germline, CDR1 is DFQATT and CDR2 is SNEGSKA (reference sequence). This CDR3 region has 11 residues. The CDR3 is CSAYSGGEAFF. The CDR3 DNA is TGCAGTGCTTACTCAGGGGGTGAAGCTTTCTTT.

This clonotype was observed a few times. The rearrangement uses TRBV20-1 and TRBJ2-7; maybe TRBD1 (5 bases). Trimming removed 2 bases from V and 7 bases from J, with 9 bases in between. Germline V lookup: CDR1 DFQATT, CDR2 SNEGSKA (reference sequence). This CDR3 comprises 11 residues. As DNA, the CDR3 is TGCAGTGCTAGACAGGGTGCGGAGCAGTACTTC. This gives the protein CSARQGAEQYF.

Ten or more counts support this clonotype. The rearrangement links TRBV7-8 to TRBJ1-5; no definite D call. CDR1 and CDR2 (germline): SGHVS, FQNEAQ. With 5 bases removed from V and 1 base from J, the gap between germline ends came to 15 bases. The CDR3 has 16 amino acids. The CDR3 DNA sequence: TGTGCCAGCAGCCCGTTTGAAGGTAGAAGCAATCAGCCCCAGCATTTT. Its protein is CASSPFEGRSNQPQHF. Looking up the rest from reference TRBV7-8 and TRBJ1-5 gives the full variable domain: GAGVSQSPRYKVAKRGQDVALRCDPISGHVSLFWYQQALGQGPEFLTYFQNEAQLDKSGLPSDRFFAERPEGSVSTLKIQRTQQEDSAVYLCASSPFEGRSNQPQHFGDGTRLSIL.

This clonotype appeared many times. The V call is TRBV6-2 or TRBV6-3, the J call TRBJ2-7; 11 nucleotides agree with TRBD2. The CDR3 totals 17 residues. Germline lookup yields CDR1 MNHEY and CDR2 SVGEGT. V trimming: 0 bases; J trimming: 2 bases; junction bases outside the gene matches: 6. The CDR3 spells CASSYSKTSGSPYEQYF. CDR3 DNA: TGTGCCAGCAGTTACTCGAAAACTAGCGGGAGCCCCTACGAGCAGTACTTC.

This clonotype has only a few counts. Here the CDR3 DNA reads TGTGCCAGCAGCCGAGGATCCCGGGACAAAGGCGACGAGCAGTACTTC. This encodes CASSRGSRDKGDEQYF. This chain joins TRBV11-2 and TRBJ2-7, with D maybe TRBD1 (6 bases). Trimming left V 5 bases short and J 5 bases short, with 22 bases between. Looked up from germline, CDR1 is SGHAT and CDR2 is FQNNGV. This CDR3 region has 16 residues. Full variable domain (missing parts from reference TRBV11-2 and TRBJ2-7): EAGVAQSPRYKIIEKRQSVAFWCNPISGHATLYWYQQILGQGPKLLIQFQNNGVVDDSQLPKDRFSAERLKGVDSTLKIQPAKLEDSAVYLCASSRGSRDKGDEQYFGPGTRLTVT.

The table lists this clonotype with many counts. J is TRBJ1-5 and V is TRBV12-3 or TRBV12-4; D unclear. The CDR3 is made up of 12 amino acids. Trimming removed 5 bases at V and 7 bases at J, with 9 bases between. The CDR3 region has the DNA TGTGCCAGCAGTATGATAGGGCAGCCCCAGCATTTT. As protein: CASSMIGQPQHF.

There are many counts of this clonotype. The chain recombines TRBV29-1 with TRBJ1-2; D gene ambiguous. The V end lost 3 bases, the J end lost 4 bases, and 21 bases lay between the germline ends. The CDR3 totals 16 residues. Germline V gene data show CDR1 as SQVTM and CDR2 as ANQGSEA. DNA of the CDR3: TGCAGCGTTGAGGTCGTGGACTTTCAGAGGGCCTATGGCTACACCTTC. Protein product: CSVEVVDFQRAYGYTF.

The chain links TRBV29-1 to TRBJ2-2; D is unresolved. V gave up 5 bases and J gave up 2 bases, with 9 bases separating them. This CDR3 has 13 amino acids. Germline V gene sequence: CDR1 SQVTM, CDR2 ANQGSEA. The DNA for the CDR3 is TGCAGCGTTCGTATCTCAAACACCGGGGAGCTGTTTTTT. Protein product: CSVRISNTGELFF.

The J gene is TRBJ2-5, the V gene TRBV28; TRBD2 matches at 7 bases. The CDR3 has 14 residues. J gave up 2 bases and V 6 bases, and 6 bases lay outside the gene matches. Germline assignment: CDR1 MDHEN and CDR2 SYDVKM. The CDR3 protein is CASRSAGLQETQYF. CDR3 bases: TGTGCCAGCAGATCAGCGGGGTTGCAAGAGACCCAGTACTTC.

This clonotype was seen repeatedly, ten times or more. The gene calls are TRBV28 and TRBJ2-3, with TRBD2 as a possible D gene (5 bases). There are 13 residues in the CDR3. V lost 7 bases and J lost 2, with 10 bases in between. Per germline, CDR1 MDHEN and CDR2 SYDVKM. CDR3 nucleotide sequence: TGTGCCAGCAAATGGGAGCTCACAGATACGCAGTATTTT. Residues: CASKWELTDTQYF.

This clonotype appeared many times. The chain has TRBV7-6 and TRBJ2-5, with D perhaps TRBD2 (5 bases). V was shortened by 4 bases and J by 5 bases, with 17 bases between the two germline ends. Germline-derived CDR1 and CDR2 are SGHVS and FNYEAQ. This CDR3 contains 15 residues. The CDR3 DNA reads as TGTGCCAGCAGCTCGACCTCTAGCCAACGGGAGACCCAGTACTTC. Its translation: CASSSTSSQRETQYF. The full variable domain, rest sourced from reference TRBV7-6 and TRBJ2-5, is GAGVSQSPRYKVTKRGQDVALRCDPISGHVSLYWYRQALGQGPEFLTYFNYEAQQDKSGLPNDRFSAERPEGSISTLTIQRTEQRDSAMYRCASSSTSSQRETQYFGPGTRLLVL.

This clonotype was observed a few times. V usage is TRBV5-6 and J usage is TRBJ2-5; D perhaps matches TRBD1 (6 bases). The CDR3 covers 15 residues. Trimming left V 0 bases short and J 5 bases short, with 14 bases between. Germline values: CDR1 SGHDT, CDR2 YYEEEE. The CDR3 here is CASSLAGAQGETQYF. The CDR3 coding sequence is TGTGCCAGCAGCTTGGCAGGGGCGCAGGGCGAGACCCAGTACTTC.